This T cell receptor (beta chain) derives from a study of blood T cell repertoires in COVID-19. On the study more broadly: Acute and convalescent COVID-19 specimens originated in the United States, Italy and Spain.

This clone was picked up many times. Assay: immunoSEQ multiplex PCR; the TCRdb copy retains only in-frame clones and omits some. The sample has around 210,000 clones, over 60% seen once; the top ten hold less than 7%. The ends lost 5 bases at V and 1 base at J; junction bases unmatched: 2. Germline values: CDR1 SEHNR, CDR2 FQNEAQ (reference sequence). This CDR3 is built from 15 residues. Sequenced sample: peripheral blood. The receptor's source is a woman in her 70s with acute or convalescent COVID-19. The chain joins TRBV7-9 to TRBJ1-1, with TRBD1 identical over 12 bases. The CDR3 DNA sequence: TGTGCCAGCAGCACGGGACAGGGGGCGAACACTGAAGCTTTCTTT. This gives the protein CASSTGQGANTEAFF.